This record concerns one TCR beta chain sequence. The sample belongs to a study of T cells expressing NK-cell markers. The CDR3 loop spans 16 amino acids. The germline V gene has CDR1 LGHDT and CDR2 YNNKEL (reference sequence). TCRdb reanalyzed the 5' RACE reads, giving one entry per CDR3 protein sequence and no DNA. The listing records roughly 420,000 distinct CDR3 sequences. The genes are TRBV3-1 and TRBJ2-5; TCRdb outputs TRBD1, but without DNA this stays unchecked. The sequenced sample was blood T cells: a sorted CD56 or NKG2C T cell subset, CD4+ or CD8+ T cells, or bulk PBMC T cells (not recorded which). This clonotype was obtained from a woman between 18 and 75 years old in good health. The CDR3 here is CASSQTGRDHIETQYF.